One T cell receptor (beta chain) is described in this entry. The data derive from a study of OX40 agonist ivuxolimab in advanced cancers. Study overall: The study treated patients with ivuxolimab, an agonistic anti-OX40 (CD134) antibody.

Data came from immunoSEQ multiplex PCR; TCRdb stores just in-frame clones and leaves some out. Altogether 50,000 to 60,000 clones are present, approximately 86% being singletons, with the ten largest covering approximately 0.99%. The CDR3 runs to 14 residues. Germline lookup yields CDR1 MNHEY and CDR2 SVGAGI. Trimming cost V 6 bases and J 4 bases, with 13 bases left between them. The study sampled blood at baseline, cycle 4 day 1, and cycle 7 day 1. This TCR was sampled from an adult with an advanced solid tumor such as melanoma, head and neck, liver or kidney cancer. The chain recombines TRBV6-5 with TRBJ1-3; a possible D gene is TRBD1 (5 bases). This specimen consisted of CD4+ or CD8+ T cells sorted from blood, obtained in a trial of the OX40 agonist ivuxolimab. This CDR3 is CASSLQGGGNTIYF. In DNA form, the CDR3 reads TGTGCCAGCAGCCTGCAGGGAGGGGGAAACACCATATATTTT.